This T cell receptor beta chain is drawn from a study of T cell responses to AZD1222 COVID-19 vaccine. Profiling relied on immunoSEQ multiplex PCR, and the TCRdb table lists in-frame clones only, not all of them. Among 95,000 to 150,000 clones listed, about 93% were seen once. Overall study results and limits: Among vaccine-associated CD4 TCRs, coverage spanned spike, with dominance at 160-218 and 743-854. Per reports, nearly half of all spike-specific TCRs target regions that are unmutated in variants.

As concerns this clone: Its antigen is not identified.

Analysis merged second doses at about 4 or about 12 weeks. The receptor's source is an adult who received the AZD1222 COVID-19 vaccine. The sample in question was peripheral blood, obtained 28 days after the second AZD1222 dose.

CDR3 amino acids: CASSGQTYGYTF. In DNA form, the CDR3 reads TGTGCCAGCAGTGGGCAGACCTATGGCTACACCTTC. The rearrangement uses TRBV2 and TRBJ1-2; D ambiguous. Per germline, CDR1 SNHLY and CDR2 FYNNEI. The V gene lost 4 bases and the J gene lost 4 bases, with 7 bases spanning the gap. The CDR3 covers 12 residues. The whole variable domain, remainder taken from reference TRBV2 and TRBJ1-2, is EPEVTQTPSHQVTQMGQEVILRCVPISNHLYFYWYRQILGQKVEFLVSFYNNEISEKSEIFDDQFSVERPDGSNFTLKIRSTKLEDSAMYFCASSGQTYGYTFGSGTRLTVV.